The clone carrying this T cell receptor (beta chain) was detected ten times or more. The CDR3 sequence is 14 residues long. Germline V lookup: CDR1 SEHNR, CDR2 FQNEAQ (reference sequence). The germline V and J ends were trimmed by 0 bases and 2 bases, with 7 bases remaining between them. These data belong to a study of breast tumors, draining lymph nodes, adjacent tissues. MiXCR, run by TCRdb on the multiplex PCR reads, gives a single entry per CDR3 protein. The sample consists of 30,000 to 40,000 distinct CDR3 sequences, 35% to 40% of them appearing once. This TCR came from a female donor with breast cancer. Some clones in this sample may be carry-over from other donors' samples. The sequenced material came from breast tumor tissue. V gene TRBV7-9 combines with J gene TRBJ2-5, with a tentative D call TRBD1 (5 bases). The DNA of the CDR3 is TGTGCCAGCAGCTTAGCCGACAGACAAGAGACCCAGTACTTC. It yields the protein CASSLADRQETQYF.